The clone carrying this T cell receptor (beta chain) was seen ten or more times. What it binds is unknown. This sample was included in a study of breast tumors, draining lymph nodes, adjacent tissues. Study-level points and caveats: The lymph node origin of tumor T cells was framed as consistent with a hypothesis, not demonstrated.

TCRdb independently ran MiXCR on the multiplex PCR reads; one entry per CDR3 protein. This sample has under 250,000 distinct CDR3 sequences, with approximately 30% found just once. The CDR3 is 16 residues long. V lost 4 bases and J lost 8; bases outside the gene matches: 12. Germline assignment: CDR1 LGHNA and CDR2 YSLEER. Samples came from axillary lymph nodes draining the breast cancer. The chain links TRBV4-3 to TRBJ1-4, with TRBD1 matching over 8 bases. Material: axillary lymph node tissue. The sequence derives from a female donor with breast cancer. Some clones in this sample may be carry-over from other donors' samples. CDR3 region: CASSLDTGTGREKLFF. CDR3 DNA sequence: TGCGCCAGCAGCCTGGATACCGGGACAGGTCGCGAAAAACTGTTTTTT.